This T cell receptor beta chain came from a study of T cell responses to AZD1222 COVID-19 vaccine. Study-wide results and caveats: Only a handful of people who got AZD1222 tested seropositive at baseline. The reported proportion of spike-specific TCRs targeting unmutated variant regions was nearly half.

Per germline, CDR1 SGHTA and CDR2 FQGNSA. V was trimmed by 1 base and J by 1 base, leaving 8 bases between them. The CDR3 has 14 residues. Comment on this clone: The target antigen is unknown.

This table comes from immunoSEQ multiplex PCR, and its TCRdb copy is limited to in-frame clones, with some not included. The table has approximately 200,000 clones, approximately 91% seen once. The sequence came from an adult who received the AZD1222 COVID-19 vaccine. The specimen comprised peripheral blood, sampled 28 days after the second AZD1222 dose. The chain carries TRBV7-2 and TRBJ2-7; D unresolved. The CDR3 sequence: CASSLDRWSYEQYF. CDR3 nucleotides: TGTGCCAGCAGCTTAGATCGCTGGTCCTACGAGCAGTACTTC.